The 14 T cell receptor beta chains below were found in one sample sequenced in a study of a mutant IDH1 vaccine in newly diagnosed glioma. Time point denoted: week 35, safety follow-up. Mutant IDH1 20-mer peptide, at 300 ug, made up each vaccine dose, with topical imiquimod. For these TCRs, the target antigens are not known. Profiled with immunoSEQ multiplex PCR; TCRdb holds only in-frame clones, not every one. This table holds about 64,000 clones, 74% found once. The sample here was PBMCs, taken from a glioma patient whose treatment included an IDH1 peptide vaccine. These receptors all stem from a man aged 50 to 60 with glioma.

The sample holds one count of this clone. V and J are TRBV6-5 and TRBJ2-5; tentatively, D is TRBD2 (7 bases). With 7 bases removed from V and 7 bases from J, the gap between germline ends came to 19 bases. This CDR3 is 14 amino acids long. Germline V gene sequence: CDR1 MNHEY, CDR2 SVGAGI. CDR3 residues: CASTQGGGRGTQYF. For the CDR3, the DNA is TGTGCCAGCACTCAGGGAGGGGGGAGGGGGACCCAGTACTTC.

Only one count was recorded for this clone. The V and J genes are TRBV11-3 and TRBJ1-6; perhaps TRBD1 as D (5 bases). CDR3 length equals 12 residues. The V end was cut by 5 bases, the J end by 12 bases, with 11 bases between. CDR1 and CDR2 (germline): SGHNT, YENEEA. The CDR3 is CASSPPGGPLHF. The CDR3 DNA sequence: TGTGCCAGCAGCCCACCCGGGGGACCCCTCCACTTT.

This sequence joins TRBV15 and TRBJ2-1; a possible D gene is TRBD2 (6 bases). Germline V gives CDR1 LNHNV, CDR2 YYDKDF (reference sequence). The V and J ends lost 1 base and 10 bases respectively, with 20 bases between them. This CDR3 has 16 amino acids. CDR3 amino acids: CATSRVRAAGPLEQFF. The CDR3 DNA sequence: TGTGCCACCAGCAGAGTTCGAGCGGCGGGGCCCCTGGAGCAGTTCTTC.

V usage is TRBV7-9 and J usage is TRBJ2-7; perhaps TRBD1 as D (6 bases). This CDR3 is built from 14 residues. Germline CDR1 SEHNR, CDR2 FQNEAQ (reference sequence). Trimming took 5 bases from V and 2 from J, leaving 13 bases between them. The CDR3 DNA reads TGTGCCAGCAGCGATCCGGGACAACCCTACGAGCAGTACTTC. This gives the protein CASSDPGQPYEQYF.

The gene calls are TRBV15 and TRBJ2-7, with D perhaps assigned TRBD1 or TRBD2 (5 bases each). The CDR3 covers 14 residues. Germline V gene lookup returns CDR1 LNHNV and CDR2 YYDKDF (reference sequence). Trimming stripped 5 bases from V and 1 base from J, with 12 bases between. CDR3 residues: CATSVGTPSYEQYF. CDR3 coding DNA: TGTGCCACCAGCGTCGGGACCCCGTCCTACGAGCAGTACTTC.

This chain connects TRBV15 to TRBJ2-2; D is unresolved. The CDR3 is 13 residues long. Germline V gives CDR1 LNHNV, CDR2 YYDKDF (reference sequence). The V and J ends lost 5 bases and 8 bases respectively, with 12 bases between them. The CDR3 protein is CATSRATGGELFF. CDR3 bases: TGTGCCACCAGCCGCGCGACCGGGGGGGAGCTGTTTTTT.

This chain uses TRBV29-1 with TRBJ1-2; TRBD1 is a possible D gene (5 bases). The V gene lost 5 bases and the J gene lost 8 bases, with 24 bases spanning the gap. The length of the CDR3 is 15 residues. Germline CDR1 reads SQVTM; CDR2 reads ANQGSEA. The CDR3 region is CSVTLGWGGGIGYTF. CDR3 nucleotide sequence: TGCAGCGTTACCTTGGGGTGGGGGGGAGGTATCGGCTACACCTTC.

The rearrangement joins TRBV9 to TRBJ1-1; tentatively, D is TRBD1 (6 bases). CDR1 is SGDLS and CDR2 is YYNGEE in the germline V gene. The CDR3 consists of 15 residues. V was cut by 4 bases and J by 3 bases, with 16 bases left in between. CDR3 protein: CASSPSGGADTEAFF. The CDR3 DNA is TGTGCCAGCAGCCCATCCGGGGGCGCGGACACTGAAGCTTTCTTT.

J is TRBJ1-1 and V is TRBV30; D gene uncertain. Trimming took off 2 bases at V and 1 base at J, with 8 bases between the two ends. The CDR3 totals 13 residues. Germline CDR1 and CDR2: GTSNPN and SVGIG (reference sequence). The CDR3 loop is CAWSPTGNTEAFF. The CDR3 DNA follows: TGTGCCTGGAGTCCTACGGGGAACACTGAAGCTTTCTTT. Using reference TRBV30 and TRBJ1-1 for the parts outside the CDR3, the full variable domain is SQTIHQWPATLVQPVGSPLSLECTVEGTSNPNLYWYRQAAGRGLQLLFYSVGIGQISSEVPQNLSASRPQDRQFILSSKKLLLSDSGFYLCAWSPTGNTEAFFGQGTRLTVV.

The chain has TRBV28 and TRBJ1-1; D possibly corresponds to TRBD1 (5 bases). Per the germline V gene, CDR1 is MDHEN and CDR2 is SYDVKM. V lost 8 bases and J lost 0, with 13 bases in between. This CDR3 region has 14 residues. Here the CDR3 DNA reads TGTGCCAGCTATCCGGGGACCTTGAACACTGAAGCTTTCTTT. Translated: CASYPGTLNTEAFF.

The chain couples TRBV5-4 to TRBJ2-3; 16 positions agree with TRBD2. Germline-derived CDR1 and CDR2 are SGHNT and YYREEE (reference sequence). The junction had 5 bases not matched to a gene; V was cut back by 4 bases and J by 3 bases. This CDR3 contains 17 residues. The CDR3 spells CASSPGTSGGATDTQYF. CDR3 sequence (DNA): TGTGCCAGCAGCCCTGGGACTAGCGGGGGGGCAACAGATACGCAGTATTTT.

V is TRBV6-5 and J is TRBJ2-7; D possibly corresponds to TRBD1 (5 bases). Per germline, CDR1 MNHEY and CDR2 SVGAGI. The CDR3 covers 14 residues. V lost 4 bases to trimming and J lost 0 bases, with 10 bases between them. This CDR3 reads CASSSPDSSYEQYF. CDR3 DNA sequence: TGTGCCAGCAGTTCCCCCGACAGCTCCTACGAGCAGTACTTC.

This clone was observed a single time. The chain has TRBV19 and TRBJ1-2; D is possibly TRBD1 (6 bases). In germline, CDR1 is LNHDA, CDR2 SQIVND (reference sequence). Trimming left V 6 bases short and J 4 bases short, with 12 bases between. This CDR3 has 13 residues. CDR3 loop: CASRGGPTYGYTF. The DNA of the CDR3 is TGTGCCAGTAGAGGGGGGCCCACCTATGGCTACACCTTC.

The chain has TRBV14 and TRBJ2-7; D ambiguous. The CDR3 runs 13 residues. Trimming shortened V by 2 bases and J by 6 bases, and 11 bases separated the two germline ends. Germline assignment: CDR1 SGHDN and CDR2 FVKESK. DNA of the CDR3: TGTGCCAGCAGCCAACCCCGACTGGGCGAGCAGTACTTC. Translated: CASSQPRLGEQYF.